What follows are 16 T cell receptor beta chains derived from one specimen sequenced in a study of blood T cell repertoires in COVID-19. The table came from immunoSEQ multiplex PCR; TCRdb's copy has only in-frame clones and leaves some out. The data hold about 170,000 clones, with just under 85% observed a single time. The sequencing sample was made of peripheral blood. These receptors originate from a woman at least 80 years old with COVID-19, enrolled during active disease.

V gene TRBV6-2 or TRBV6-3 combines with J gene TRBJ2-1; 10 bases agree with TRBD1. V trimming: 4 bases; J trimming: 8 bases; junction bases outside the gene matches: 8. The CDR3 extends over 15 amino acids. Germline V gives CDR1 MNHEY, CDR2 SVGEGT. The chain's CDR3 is CASSFPGQGLDEQFF. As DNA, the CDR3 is TGTGCCAGCAGTTTCCCGGGACAGGGGTTAGATGAGCAGTTCTTC.

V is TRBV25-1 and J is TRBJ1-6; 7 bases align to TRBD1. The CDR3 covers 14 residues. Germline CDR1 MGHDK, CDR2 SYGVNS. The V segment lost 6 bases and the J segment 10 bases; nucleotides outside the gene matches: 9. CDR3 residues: CASSSGGLSSPLHF. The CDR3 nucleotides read TGTGCCAGCAGCTCAGGGGGGTTAAGCTCACCCCTCCACTTT.

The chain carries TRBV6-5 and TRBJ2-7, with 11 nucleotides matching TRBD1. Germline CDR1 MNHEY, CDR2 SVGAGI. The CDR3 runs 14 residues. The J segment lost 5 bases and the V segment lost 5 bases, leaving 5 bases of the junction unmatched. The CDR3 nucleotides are TGTGCCAGCAGTCCGGACAGGGGGCTTAACGAGCAGTACTTC. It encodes CASSPDRGLNEQYF.

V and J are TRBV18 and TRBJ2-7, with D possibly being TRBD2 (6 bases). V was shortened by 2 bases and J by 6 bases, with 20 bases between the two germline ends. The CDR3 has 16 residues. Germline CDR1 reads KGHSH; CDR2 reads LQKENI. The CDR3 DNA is TGTGCCAGCTCACCAATACCCGGGACTCAGCACGGCGAGCAGTACTTC. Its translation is CASSPIPGTQHGEQYF.

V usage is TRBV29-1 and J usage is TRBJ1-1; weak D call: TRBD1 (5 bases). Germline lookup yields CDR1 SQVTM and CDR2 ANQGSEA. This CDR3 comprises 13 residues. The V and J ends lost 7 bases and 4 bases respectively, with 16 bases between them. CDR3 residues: CSAHRQEGTEAFF. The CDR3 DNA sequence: TGCAGCGCACACAGGCAGGAGGGCACTGAAGCTTTCTTT.

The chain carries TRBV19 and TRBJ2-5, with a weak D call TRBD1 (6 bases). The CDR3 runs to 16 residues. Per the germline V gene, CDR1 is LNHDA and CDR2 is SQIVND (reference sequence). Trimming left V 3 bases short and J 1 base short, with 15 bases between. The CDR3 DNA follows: TGTGCCAGTAGTATTAGGGGCAGGGGACGCCAAGAGACCCAGTACTTC. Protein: CASSIRGRGRQETQYF.

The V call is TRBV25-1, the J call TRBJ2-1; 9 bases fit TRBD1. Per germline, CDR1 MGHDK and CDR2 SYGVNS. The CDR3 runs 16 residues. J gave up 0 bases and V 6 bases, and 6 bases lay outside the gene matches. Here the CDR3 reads CASRDPTGGSYNEQFF. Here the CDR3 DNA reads TGTGCCAGCAGGGACCCGACAGGGGGCTCCTACAATGAGCAGTTCTTC.

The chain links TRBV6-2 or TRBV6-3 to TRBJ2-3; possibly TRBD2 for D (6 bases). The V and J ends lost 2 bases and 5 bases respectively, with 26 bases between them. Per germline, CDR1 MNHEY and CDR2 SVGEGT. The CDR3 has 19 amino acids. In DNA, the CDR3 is TGTGCCAGCAGTTACGCATGGCCACCCCCCCGCGGGGCGGGAGATACGCAGTATTTT. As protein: CASSYAWPPPRGAGDTQYF.

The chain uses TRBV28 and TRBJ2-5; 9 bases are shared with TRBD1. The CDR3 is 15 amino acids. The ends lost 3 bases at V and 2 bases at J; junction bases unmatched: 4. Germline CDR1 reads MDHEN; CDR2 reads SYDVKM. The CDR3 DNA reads TGTGCCAGCAGTTTCTCCGGGACAGGGCAAGAGACCCAGTACTTC. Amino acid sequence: CASSFSGTGQETQYF.

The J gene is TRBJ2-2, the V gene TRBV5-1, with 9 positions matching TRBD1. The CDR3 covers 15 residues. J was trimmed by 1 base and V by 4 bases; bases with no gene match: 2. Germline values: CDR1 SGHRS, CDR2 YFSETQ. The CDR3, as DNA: TGCGCCAGCAGCCGGGGACAGGGGAACACCGGGGAGCTGTTTTTT. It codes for CASSRGQGNTGELFF.

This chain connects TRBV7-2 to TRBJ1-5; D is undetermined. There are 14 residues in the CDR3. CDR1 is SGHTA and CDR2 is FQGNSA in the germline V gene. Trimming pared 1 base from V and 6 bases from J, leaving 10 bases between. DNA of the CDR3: TGTGCCAGCAGCTTAGAGTGGGCGGGTCAGCCCCAGCATTTT. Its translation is CASSLEWAGQPQHF.

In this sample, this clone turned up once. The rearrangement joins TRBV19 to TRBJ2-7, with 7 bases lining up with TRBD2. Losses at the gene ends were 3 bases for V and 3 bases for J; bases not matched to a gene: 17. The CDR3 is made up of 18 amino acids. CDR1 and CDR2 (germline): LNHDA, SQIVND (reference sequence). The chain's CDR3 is CASSIRGLRGNEGYEQYF. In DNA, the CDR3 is TGTGCCAGTAGTATTAGAGGTCTGCGGGGGAATGAGGGCTACGAGCAGTACTTC.

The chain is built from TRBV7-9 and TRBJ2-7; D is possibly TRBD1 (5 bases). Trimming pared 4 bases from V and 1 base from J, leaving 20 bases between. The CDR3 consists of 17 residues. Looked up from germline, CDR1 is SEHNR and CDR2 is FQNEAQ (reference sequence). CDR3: CASSYPQGRPKSYEQYF. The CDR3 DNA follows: TGTGCCAGCAGCTACCCCCAGGGTCGCCCGAAGTCCTACGAGCAGTACTTC. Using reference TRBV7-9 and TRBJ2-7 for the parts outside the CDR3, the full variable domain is DTGVSQNPRHKITKRGQNVTFRCDPISEHNRLYWYRQTLGQGPEFLTYFQNEAQLEKSRLLSDRFSAERPKGSFSTLEIQRTEQGDSAMYLCASSYPQGRPKSYEQYFGPGTRLTVT.

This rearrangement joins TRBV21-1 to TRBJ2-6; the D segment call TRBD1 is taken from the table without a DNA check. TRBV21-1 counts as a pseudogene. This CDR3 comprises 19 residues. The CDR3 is CASSKVYGTGRPGANVLTF. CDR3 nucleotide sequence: TGTGCCAGCAGCAAAGTTTACGGGACAGGAAGGCCTGGGGCCAACGTCCTGACTTTC.

The CDR3 loop is CASTHRDRGNQPQHF. DNA of the CDR3: TGTGCCAGCACCCACCGGGACAGGGGGAATCAGCCCCAGCATTTT. The chain uses TRBV28 and TRBJ1-5; TRBD1 agrees at 11 bases. Germline CDR1 reads MDHEN; CDR2 reads SYDVKM. CDR3 size: 15 residues. V lost 7 bases, J lost 4 bases, and 6 bases stayed unmatched.

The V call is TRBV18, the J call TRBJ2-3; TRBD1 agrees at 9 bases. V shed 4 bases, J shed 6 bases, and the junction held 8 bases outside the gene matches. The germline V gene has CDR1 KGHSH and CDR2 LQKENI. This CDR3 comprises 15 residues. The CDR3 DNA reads TGTGCCAGCTCACGTAAAACAGGGGGCGGTGATACGCAGTATTTT. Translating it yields CASSRKTGGGDTQYF.